This TCR beta chain was retrieved from a study of tumor-infiltrating lymphocytes in primary liver carcinoma. Overall study findings and caveats: Found in all five tumor regions were only about 7-25% of top clones.

This CDR3 is built from 14 residues. Germline assignment: CDR1 SGHAT and CDR2 FQNNGV. Production of TCR beta cDNA used around 0.45 ug total RNA together with a constant-region primer. Libraries covering TCR beta were generated through three nested multiplex PCR rounds (using a slightly modified ARM-PCR). In the first two PCR rounds, TRBV1-TRBV30 forward primers were paired with a C-beta reverse primer, and each round lasted around 10 cycles. TCRdb passed the multiplex PCR reads through MiXCR, listing each CDR3 protein once. The sample has about 84,000 distinct CDR3 sequences, roughly 72% seen once; the top ten hold approximately 19%. To note about this clonotype: Its antigen is still unknown. At one boundary the junction diverges from the germline segment, which might be a read error.

Co-extraction yielded RNA and DNA from approximately 20-30 mg of unsorted bulk tissue. Patients had chronic HBV infection and were treatment-naive. The receptor was isolated from a man aged 35-49 years with primary liver carcinoma and hepatitis B virus infection. Sequenced sample: liver tumor tissue from sampling region 1. Described subset: tumor region T1, superior pole. The gene calls are TRBV11-2 and TRBJ1-1; D uncertain. The CDR3 sequence: CACSTVGSVIEAFF. CDR3 bases: TGTGCCTGCAGCACAGTCGGTTCCGTAATTGAAGCTTTCTTT.